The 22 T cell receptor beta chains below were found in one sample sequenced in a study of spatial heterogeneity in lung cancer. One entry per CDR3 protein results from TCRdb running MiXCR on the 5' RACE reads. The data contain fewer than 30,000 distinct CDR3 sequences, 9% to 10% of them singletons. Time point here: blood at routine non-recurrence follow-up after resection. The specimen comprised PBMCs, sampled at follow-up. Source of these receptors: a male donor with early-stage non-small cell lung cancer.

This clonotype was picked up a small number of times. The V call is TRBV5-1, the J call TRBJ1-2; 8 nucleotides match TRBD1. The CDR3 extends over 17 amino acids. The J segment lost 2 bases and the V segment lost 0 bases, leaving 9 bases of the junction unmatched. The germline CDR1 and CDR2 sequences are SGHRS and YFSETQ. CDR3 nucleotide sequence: TGCGCCAGCAGCTTGGACCAGGGGGCGATTCGAAACTATGGCTACACCTTC. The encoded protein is CASSLDQGAIRNYGYTF.

For the CDR3, the DNA is TGTGCCAGCAGTGAACTAGCACTCGAGCAGTACTTC. Protein product: CASSELALEQYF. The chain is built from TRBV2 and TRBJ2-7, with D possibly TRBD2 on 5 matching bases. The CDR3 extends over 12 amino acids. CDR1 is SNHLY and CDR2 is FYNNEI in the germline V gene. Deletions cut 2 bases from V and 6 bases from J, with 8 bases between.

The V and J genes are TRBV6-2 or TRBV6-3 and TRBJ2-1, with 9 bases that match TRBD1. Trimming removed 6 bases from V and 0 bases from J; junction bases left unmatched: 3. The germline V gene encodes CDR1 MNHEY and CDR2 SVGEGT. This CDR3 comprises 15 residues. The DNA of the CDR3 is TGTGCCAGCAGCAGGGACAGGGACTCCTACAATGAGCAGTTCTTC. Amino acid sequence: CASSRDRDSYNEQFF.

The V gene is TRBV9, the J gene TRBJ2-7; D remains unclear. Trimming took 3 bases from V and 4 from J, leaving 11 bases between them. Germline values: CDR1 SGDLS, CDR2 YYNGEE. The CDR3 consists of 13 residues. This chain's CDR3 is CASSGPTSYEQYF. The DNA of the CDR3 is TGTGCCAGCAGCGGACCCACCTCTTACGAGCAGTACTTC.

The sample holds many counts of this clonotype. The CDR3 region is CASSLWSDTEAFF. CDR3 nucleotide sequence: TGTGCCAGCAGCTTATGGTCAGACACTGAAGCTTTCTTT. The V gene is TRBV11-2, the J gene TRBJ1-1, with D unclear. The CDR3 sequence is 13 residues long. The germline V and J ends were trimmed by 2 bases and 3 bases, with 7 bases remaining between them. The V gene's germline CDR1 is SGHAT and CDR2 FQNNGV.

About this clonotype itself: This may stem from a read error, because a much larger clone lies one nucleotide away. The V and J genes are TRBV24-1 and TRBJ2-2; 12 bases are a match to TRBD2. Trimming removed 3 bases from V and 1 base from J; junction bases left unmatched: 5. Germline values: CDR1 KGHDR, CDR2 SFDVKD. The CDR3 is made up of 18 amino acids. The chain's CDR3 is CATSDPELAGGNTGELFF. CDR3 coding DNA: TGTGCCACCAGTGATCCGGAACTAGCGGGGGGGAACACCGGGGAGCTGTTTTTT.

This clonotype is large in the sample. CDR3 loop: CASSLGPDRAGDTQYF. Written as DNA, the CDR3 is TGTGCCAGCAGCTTAGGCCCGGACAGGGCGGGAGATACGCAGTATTTT. The chain uses TRBV7-2 and TRBJ2-3; 8 positions match TRBD1. After removal of 1 base from V and 5 bases from J, the junction contained 8 bases not matched to a gene. The CDR3 runs to 16 residues. Germline V lookup: CDR1 SGHTA, CDR2 FQGNSA.

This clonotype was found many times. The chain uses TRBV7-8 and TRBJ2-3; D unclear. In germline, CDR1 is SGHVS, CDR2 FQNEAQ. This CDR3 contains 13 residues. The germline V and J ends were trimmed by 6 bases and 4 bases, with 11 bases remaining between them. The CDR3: CASSSLRSDTQYF. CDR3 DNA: TGTGCCAGCAGTTCCCTCCGTTCAGATACGCAGTATTTT.

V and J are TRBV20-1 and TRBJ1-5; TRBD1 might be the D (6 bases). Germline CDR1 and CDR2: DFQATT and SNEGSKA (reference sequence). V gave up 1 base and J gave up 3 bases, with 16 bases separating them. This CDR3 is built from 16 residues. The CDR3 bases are TGCAGTGCTAGAGGGGGGCAGAGGACGACCAATCAGCCCCAGCATTTT. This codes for CSARGGQRTTNQPQHF.

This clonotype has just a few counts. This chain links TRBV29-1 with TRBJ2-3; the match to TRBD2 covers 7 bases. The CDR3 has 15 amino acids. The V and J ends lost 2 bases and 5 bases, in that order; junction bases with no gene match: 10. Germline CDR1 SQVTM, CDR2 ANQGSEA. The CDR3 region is CSVELASGNLDTQYF. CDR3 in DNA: TGCAGCGTTGAACTGGCTAGCGGTAATCTAGATACGCAGTATTTT.

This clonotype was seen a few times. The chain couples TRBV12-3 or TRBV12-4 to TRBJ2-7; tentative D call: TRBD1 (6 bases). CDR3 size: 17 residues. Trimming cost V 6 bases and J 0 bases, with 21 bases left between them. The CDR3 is CASSPRWTDRSSYEQYF. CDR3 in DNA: TGTGCCAGCAGCCCCAGGTGGACCGACAGGAGCTCCTACGAGCAGTACTTC.

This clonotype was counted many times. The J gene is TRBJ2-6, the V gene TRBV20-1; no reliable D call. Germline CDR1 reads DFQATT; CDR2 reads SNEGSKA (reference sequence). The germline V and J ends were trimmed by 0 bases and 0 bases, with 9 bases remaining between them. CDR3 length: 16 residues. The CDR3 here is CSAREATSSGANVLTF. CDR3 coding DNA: TGCAGTGCTAGAGAGGCCACCAGCTCTGGGGCCAACGTCCTGACTTTC.

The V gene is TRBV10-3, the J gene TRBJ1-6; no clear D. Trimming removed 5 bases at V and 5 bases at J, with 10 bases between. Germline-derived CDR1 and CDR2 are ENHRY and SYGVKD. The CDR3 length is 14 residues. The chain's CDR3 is CAISSGPDNSPLHF. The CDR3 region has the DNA TGTGCCATCAGTTCCGGGCCCGATAATTCACCCCTCCACTTT.

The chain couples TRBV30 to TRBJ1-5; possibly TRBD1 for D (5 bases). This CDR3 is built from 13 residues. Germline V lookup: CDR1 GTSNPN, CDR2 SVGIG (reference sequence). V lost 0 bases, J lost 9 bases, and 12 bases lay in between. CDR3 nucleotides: TGTGCCTGGAGTGTACAGGAGTCGGGGCCCCAGCATTTT. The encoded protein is CAWSVQESGPQHF.

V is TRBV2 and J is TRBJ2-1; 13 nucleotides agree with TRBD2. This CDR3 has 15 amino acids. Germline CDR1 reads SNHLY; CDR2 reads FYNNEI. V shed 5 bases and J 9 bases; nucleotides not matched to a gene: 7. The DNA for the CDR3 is TGTGCCAGCAGTCCAACTAGCGGGGGGGCCAGTGAGCAGTTCTTC. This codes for CASSPTSGGASEQFF.

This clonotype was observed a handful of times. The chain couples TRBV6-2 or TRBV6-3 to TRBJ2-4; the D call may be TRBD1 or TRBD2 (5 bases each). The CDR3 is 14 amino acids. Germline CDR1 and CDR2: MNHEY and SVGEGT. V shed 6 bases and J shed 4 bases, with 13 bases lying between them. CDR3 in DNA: TGTGCCAGCAGCACCGGGACGGTGAAAAACATTCAGTACTTC. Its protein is CASSTGTVKNIQYF.

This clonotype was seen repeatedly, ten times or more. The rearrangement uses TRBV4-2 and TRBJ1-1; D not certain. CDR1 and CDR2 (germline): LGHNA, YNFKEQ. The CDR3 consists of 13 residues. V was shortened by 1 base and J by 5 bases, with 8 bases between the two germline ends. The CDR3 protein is CASSQGGTTEAFF. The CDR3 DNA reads TGTGCCAGCAGCCAAGGGGGAACAACTGAAGCTTTCTTT.

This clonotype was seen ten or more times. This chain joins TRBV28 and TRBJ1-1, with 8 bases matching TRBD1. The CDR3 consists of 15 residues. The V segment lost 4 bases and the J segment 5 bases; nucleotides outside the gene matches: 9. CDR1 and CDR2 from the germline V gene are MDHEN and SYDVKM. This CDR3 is CASSSPQGADTEAFF. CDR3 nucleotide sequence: TGTGCCAGCAGTTCCCCTCAGGGGGCGGATACTGAAGCTTTCTTT.

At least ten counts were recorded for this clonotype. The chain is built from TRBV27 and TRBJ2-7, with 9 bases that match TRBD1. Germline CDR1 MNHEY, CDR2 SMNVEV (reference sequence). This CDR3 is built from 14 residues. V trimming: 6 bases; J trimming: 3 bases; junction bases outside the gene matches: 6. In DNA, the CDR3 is TGTGCCAGCAGCGGGACAGGGAACCTCTACGAGCAGTACTTC. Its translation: CASSGTGNLYEQYF.

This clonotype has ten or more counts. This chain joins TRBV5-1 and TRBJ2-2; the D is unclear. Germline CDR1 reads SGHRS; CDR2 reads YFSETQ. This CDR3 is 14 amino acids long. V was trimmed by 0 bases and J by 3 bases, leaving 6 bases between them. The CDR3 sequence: CASSLGPDTGELFF. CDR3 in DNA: TGCGCCAGCAGCTTGGGCCCTGACACCGGGGAGCTGTTTTTT.

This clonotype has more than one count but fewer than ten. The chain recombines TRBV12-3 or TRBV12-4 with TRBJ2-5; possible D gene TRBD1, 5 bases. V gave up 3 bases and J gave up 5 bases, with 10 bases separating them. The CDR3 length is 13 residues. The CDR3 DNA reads TGTGCCAGCAGTTTCGCAGGGCAGGAGACCCAGTACTTC. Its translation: CASSFAGQETQYF.

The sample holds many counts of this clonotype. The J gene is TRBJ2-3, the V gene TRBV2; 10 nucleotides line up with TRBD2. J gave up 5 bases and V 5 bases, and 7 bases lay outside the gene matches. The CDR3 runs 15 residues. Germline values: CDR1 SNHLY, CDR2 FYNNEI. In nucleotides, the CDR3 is TGTGCCAGCAGTCTCGAGCGGGGGGGCGAAGATACGCAGTATTTT. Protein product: CASSLERGGEDTQYF.